These 14 T cell receptor beta chains were all obtained from the same sample, sequenced in a study of CD8 T cells in Susac syndrome (dated by TCRdb to about 2019). The library was produced with the immunoSEQ multiplex PCR assay. RNA was extracted using the RNeasy kit, and roughly 0.5 to 1 microgram was reverse transcribed with random hexamers. TCRdb itself trimmed the public reads at Q25 with fastp, ran MiXCR and retained productive beta chains. Each CDR3 protein gets just one entry, which takes the most common genes and DNA from the rows behind it. Present in this sample are under 85,000 distinct CDR3 sequences, approximately 95% of which were seen just once. Approximately 0.45% of the sample is taken by the ten largest. Sequenced sample: CD8+ T cells from PBMCs. These receptors originate from a human donor with Susac syndrome.

The chain couples TRBV4-1 to TRBJ1-5, with TRBD1 identical over 7 bases. V shed 4 bases and J 2 bases; nucleotides not matched to a gene: 2. The CDR3 is 14 amino acids. Germline CDR1 reads MGHRA; CDR2 reads YSYEKL. The CDR3 spells CASSPGQGNQPQHF. CDR3 in DNA: TGCGCCAGCAGCCCCGGACAGGGCAATCAGCCCCAGCATTTT.

This chain joins TRBV28 and TRBJ2-4, with D possibly being TRBD1 (6 bases). V lost 5 bases and J 11 bases, leaving 13 bases between the germline ends. Germline CDR1 and CDR2: MDHEN and SYDVKM. The CDR3 extends over 12 amino acids. The CDR3 sequence is CASSHRVAVQYF. Written as DNA, the CDR3 is TGTGCCAGCAGTCACAGGGTGGCGGTTCAGTACTTC.

V and J are TRBV18 and TRBJ1-1; D unclear. The CDR3 covers 14 residues. CDR1 is KGHSH and CDR2 is LQKENI in the germline V gene. Trimming removed 1 base from V and 2 bases from J, with 8 bases in between. This chain's CDR3 is CASSPQPTNTEAFF. In DNA, the CDR3 is TGTGCCAGCTCACCACAGCCAACTAACACTGAAGCTTTCTTT.

The chain joins TRBV4-1 to TRBJ2-5; 11 bases agree with TRBD2. V shed 3 bases and J 5 bases; nucleotides not matched to a gene: 8. This CDR3 region has 16 residues. Germline CDR1 and CDR2: MGHRA and YSYEKL. The CDR3: CASSHLAGGAGETQYF. In DNA form, the CDR3 reads TGCGCCAGCAGCCACCTAGCGGGAGGAGCCGGCGAGACCCAGTACTTC.

This chain joins TRBV4-1 and TRBJ1-3; no clear D gene. This CDR3 comprises 17 residues. Germline lookup yields CDR1 MGHRA and CDR2 YSYEKL. Trimming stripped 5 bases from V and 0 bases from J, with 17 bases between. The DNA for the CDR3 is TGCGCCAGCAGCTCACAGAACCTAGAAACCTCTGGAAACACCATATATTTT. Translated: CASSSQNLETSGNTIYF.

The chain employs TRBV12-3 or TRBV12-4 and TRBJ1-4, with 7 bases matching TRBD1. V trimming: 4 bases; J trimming: 6 bases; junction bases outside the gene matches: 11. The CDR3 runs 16 residues. CDR3 amino acids: CASSSNGGGADEKLFF. The CDR3 DNA reads TGTGCCAGCAGTTCGAACGGAGGGGGCGCCGATGAAAAACTGTTTTTT.

The CDR3 nucleotides are TGTGCCAGTAGTGCGGTCGAAGCTTTCTTT. It encodes CASSAVEAFF. The rearrangement uses TRBV19 and TRBJ1-1, with D unclear. Deletions cut 5 bases from V and 8 bases from J, with 6 bases between. CDR1 LNHDA and CDR2 SQIVND come from the germline V gene (reference sequence). The CDR3 loop spans 10 amino acids.

The chain recombines TRBV18 with TRBJ1-2; TRBD1 is a possible D gene (6 bases). V lost 0 bases and J 5 bases, leaving 13 bases between the germline ends. The CDR3 contains 15 residues. Germline CDR1 reads KGHSH; CDR2 reads LQKENI. The CDR3 sequence: CASSPPSGARYGYTF. In DNA form, the CDR3 reads TGTGCCAGCTCACCACCGTCGGGGGCGCGATATGGCTACACCTTC.

The chain recombines TRBV30 with TRBJ2-7; the D gene could be TRBD1 or TRBD2 (5 bases each). The CDR3 sequence is 13 residues long. Per the germline V gene, CDR1 is GTSNPN and CDR2 is SVGIG (reference sequence). V lost 2 bases and J 5 bases, leaving 13 bases between the germline ends. The CDR3 DNA reads as TGTGCCTGGAGTTTGGGGGATTCGGACGAGCAGTACTTC. This translates into CAWSLGDSDEQYF.

V and J are TRBV4-1 and TRBJ2-3, with 8 bases identical to TRBD1. The V segment lost 4 bases and the J segment 1 base; nucleotides outside the gene matches: 10. Germline CDR1 is MGHRA and CDR2 is YSYEKL. The CDR3 is made up of 17 amino acids. DNA of the CDR3: TGCGCCAGCAGCCGAGACAGGGGCTGGGCTCGCACAGATACGCAGTATTTT. It specifies CASSRDRGWARTDTQYF.

The V and J genes are TRBV25-1 and TRBJ2-7; D is ambiguous. Deletions cut 5 bases from V and 2 bases from J, with 4 bases between. The CDR3 has 11 residues. CDR1 MGHDK and CDR2 SYGVNS come from the germline V gene. CDR3 sequence (DNA): TGTGCCAGCAGTTGGACCTACGAGCAGTACTTC. Translated, it gives CASSWTYEQYF.

V usage is TRBV20-1 and J usage is TRBJ2-3; possible D gene TRBD2, 6 bases. The V and J ends lost 3 bases and 2 bases respectively, with 9 bases between them. The CDR3 loop spans 13 amino acids. Germline loops: CDR1 DFQATT, CDR2 SNEGSKA (reference sequence). CDR3 DNA sequence: TGCAGTGCTAGCGGGAGTGACACAGATACGCAGTATTTT. Translating it yields CSASGSDTDTQYF.

The chain carries TRBV7-6 and TRBJ2-7; 14 nucleotides match TRBD2. The V gene's germline CDR1 is SGHVS and CDR2 FNYEAQ. The junction had 10 bases not matched to a gene; V was cut back by 5 bases and J by 7 bases. This CDR3 has 16 residues. CDR3 nucleotide sequence: TGTGCCAGCAGCCGTCCCGGGACTAGCGGGAGTGGAGAGCAGTACTTC. It specifies CASSRPGTSGSGEQYF.

J is TRBJ1-2 and V is TRBV14, with 7 bases matching TRBD1. Trimming at V came to 2 bases and at J to 8 bases, leaving 8 bases not matched to a gene. The germline gives CDR1 SGHDN, CDR2 FVKESK. The CDR3 covers 14 residues. CDR3 protein: CASSQTGTGEGYTF. The CDR3 DNA is TGTGCCAGCAGCCAAACGGGAACAGGGGAAGGCTACACCTTC.